This entry lists 4 T cell receptor beta chains sequenced from one sample in a study of blood T cell repertoires in COVID-19. The data were produced by immunoSEQ multiplex PCR, yet TCRdb's version contains in-frame clones alone and is incomplete. This sample has 110,000 to 150,000 clones, with approximately 90% found just once. Specimen: peripheral blood. These receptors all come from a man in his 60s with active or convalescent COVID-19.

V and J are TRBV5-6 and TRBJ2-7; D perhaps matches TRBD1 (6 bases). Trimming removed 2 bases from V and 2 bases from J, with 14 bases in between. This CDR3 region has 15 residues. Germline CDR1 reads SGHDT; CDR2 reads YYEEEE. Here the CDR3 reads CASSLNRDIPYEQYF. Written as DNA, the CDR3 is TGTGCCAGCAGCTTAAACCGGGACATCCCCTACGAGCAGTACTTC.

Only one count was recorded for this clone. The chain combines TRBV2 with TRBJ2-3; D is possibly TRBD1 (6 bases). V lost 7 bases and J 2 bases, leaving 10 bases between the germline ends. Germline V gives CDR1 SNHLY, CDR2 FYNNEI. The CDR3 consists of 13 residues. CDR3 nucleotide sequence: TGTGCCAGCAATGGACAGACCACAGATACGCAGTATTTT. Translating gives CASNGQTTDTQYF.

V usage is TRBV4-2 and J usage is TRBJ2-1, with D possibly matching TRBD2 (6 bases). This CDR3 has 15 residues. The V end lost 0 bases, the J end lost 8 bases, and 14 bases lay between the germline ends. Per the germline V gene, CDR1 is LGHNA and CDR2 is YNFKEQ. The CDR3 here is CASSQELALADEQFF. The DNA for the CDR3 is TGTGCCAGCAGCCAAGAACTAGCCCTCGCGGATGAGCAGTTCTTC.

The table lists this clone with a count of one. V and J are TRBV6-4 and TRBJ1-1, with 9 positions matching TRBD1. The ends lost 3 bases at V and 6 bases at J; junction bases unmatched: 5. Germline values: CDR1 MRHNA, CDR2 SNTAGT. The length of the CDR3 is 14 residues. The CDR3 nucleotides read TGTGCCAGCAGTGATGGGACAGGGAAGGCTGAAGCTTTCTTT. Translation gives CASSDGTGKAEAFF.